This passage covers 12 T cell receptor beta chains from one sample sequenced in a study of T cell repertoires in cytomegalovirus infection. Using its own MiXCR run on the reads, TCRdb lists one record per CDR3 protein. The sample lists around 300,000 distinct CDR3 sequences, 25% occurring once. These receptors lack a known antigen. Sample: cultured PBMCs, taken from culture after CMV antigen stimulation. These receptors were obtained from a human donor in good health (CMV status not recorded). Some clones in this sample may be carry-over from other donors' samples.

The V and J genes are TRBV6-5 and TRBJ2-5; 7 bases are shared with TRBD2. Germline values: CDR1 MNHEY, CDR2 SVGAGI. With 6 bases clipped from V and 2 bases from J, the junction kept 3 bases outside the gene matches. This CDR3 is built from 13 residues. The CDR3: CASSGGGQETQYF. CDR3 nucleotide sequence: TGTGCCAGCAGCGGGGGAGGGCAAGAGACCCAGTACTTC.

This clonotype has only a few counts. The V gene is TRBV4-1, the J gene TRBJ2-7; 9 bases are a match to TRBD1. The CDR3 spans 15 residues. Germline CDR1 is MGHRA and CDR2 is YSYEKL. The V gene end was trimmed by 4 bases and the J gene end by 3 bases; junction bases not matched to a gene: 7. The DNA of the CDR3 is TGCGCCAGCAGCCTGTACAGGGGGCCTCGCTACGAGCAGTACGTC. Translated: CASSLYRGPRYEQYV.

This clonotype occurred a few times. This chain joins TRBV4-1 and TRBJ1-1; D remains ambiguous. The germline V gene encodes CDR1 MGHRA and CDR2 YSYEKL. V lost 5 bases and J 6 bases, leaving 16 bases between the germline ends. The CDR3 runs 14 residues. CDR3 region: CASSEAVMRSEAFF. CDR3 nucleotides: TGCGCCAGCAGCGAAGCGGTGATGCGATCTGAAGCTTTCTTT.

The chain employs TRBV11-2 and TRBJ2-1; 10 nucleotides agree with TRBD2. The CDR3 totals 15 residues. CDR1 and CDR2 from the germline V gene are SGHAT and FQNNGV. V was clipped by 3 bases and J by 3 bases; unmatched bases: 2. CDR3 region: CASSLQREGYNEQFF. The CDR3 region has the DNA TGTGCCAGCAGCTTGCAGCGGGAGGGCTACAATGAGCAGTTCTTC. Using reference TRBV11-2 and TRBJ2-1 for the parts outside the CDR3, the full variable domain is EAGVAQSPRYKIIEKRQSVAFWCNPISGHATLYWYQQILGQGPKLLIQFQNNGVVDDSQLPKDRFSAERLKGVDSTLKIQPAKLEDSAVYLCASSLQREGYNEQFFGPGTRLTVL.

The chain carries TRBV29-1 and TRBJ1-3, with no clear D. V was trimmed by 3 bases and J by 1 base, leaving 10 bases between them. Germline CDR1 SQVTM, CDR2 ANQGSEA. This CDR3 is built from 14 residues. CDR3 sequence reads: CSVDMGNSGNTIYF. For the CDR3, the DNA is TGCAGCGTTGATATGGGGAATTCTGGAAACACCATATATTTT.

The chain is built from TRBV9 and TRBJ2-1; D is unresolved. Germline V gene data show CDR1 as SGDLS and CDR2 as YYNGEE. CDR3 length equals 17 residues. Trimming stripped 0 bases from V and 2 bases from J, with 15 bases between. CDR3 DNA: TGTGCCAGCAGCGTAGCTTCTGTAGGGATCGCCTACAATGAGCAGTTCTTC. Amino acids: CASSVASVGIAYNEQFF.

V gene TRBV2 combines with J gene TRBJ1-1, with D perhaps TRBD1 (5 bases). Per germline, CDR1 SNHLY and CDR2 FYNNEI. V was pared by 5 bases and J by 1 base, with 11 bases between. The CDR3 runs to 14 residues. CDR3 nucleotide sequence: TGTGCCAGCAGTAGCACTCAGGGGAACACTGAAGCTTTCTTT. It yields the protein CASSSTQGNTEAFF.

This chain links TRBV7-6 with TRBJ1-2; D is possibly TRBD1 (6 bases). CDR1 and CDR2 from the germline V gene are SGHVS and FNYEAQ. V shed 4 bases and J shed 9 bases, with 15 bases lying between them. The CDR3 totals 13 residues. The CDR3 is CASSYRDARSYTF. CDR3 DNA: TGTGCCAGCAGCTACAGGGATGCCCGGAGCTACACCTTC.

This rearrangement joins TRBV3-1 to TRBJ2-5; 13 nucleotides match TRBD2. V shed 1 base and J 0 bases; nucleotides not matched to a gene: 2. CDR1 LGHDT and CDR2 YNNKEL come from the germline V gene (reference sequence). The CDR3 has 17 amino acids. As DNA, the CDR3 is TGTGCCAGCAGCCAAGTACTAGCGGGAGGGGACCAAGAGACCCAGTACTTC. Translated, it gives CASSQVLAGGDQETQYF.

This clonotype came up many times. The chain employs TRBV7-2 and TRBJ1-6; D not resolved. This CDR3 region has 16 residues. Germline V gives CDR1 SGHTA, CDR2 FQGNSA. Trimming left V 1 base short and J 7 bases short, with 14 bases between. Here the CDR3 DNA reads TGTGCCAGCAGCTTAGGGAGCGGTAGCCGAAATTCACCCCTCCACTTT. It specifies CASSLGSGSRNSPLHF. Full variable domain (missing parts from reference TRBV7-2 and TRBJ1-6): GAGVSQSPSNKVTEKGKDVELRCDPISGHTALYWYRQSLGQGLEFLIYFQGNSAPDKSGLPSDRFSAERTGGSVSTLTIQRTQQEDSAVYLCASSLGSGSRNSPLHFGNGTRLTVT.

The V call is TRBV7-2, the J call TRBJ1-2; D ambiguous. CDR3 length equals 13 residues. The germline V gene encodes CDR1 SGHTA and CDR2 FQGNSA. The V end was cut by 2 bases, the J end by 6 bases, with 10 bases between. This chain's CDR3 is CASSLSLIDGYTF. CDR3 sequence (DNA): TGTGCCAGCAGCTTAAGTTTAATTGATGGCTACACCTTC.

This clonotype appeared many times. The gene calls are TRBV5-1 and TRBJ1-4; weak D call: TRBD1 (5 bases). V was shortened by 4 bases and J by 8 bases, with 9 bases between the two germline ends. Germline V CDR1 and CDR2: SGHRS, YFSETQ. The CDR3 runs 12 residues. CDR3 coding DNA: TGCGCCAGCAGCCCGGAGGGGGAAAAACTGTTTTTT. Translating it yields CASSPEGEKLFF.